This entry is about one T cell receptor (beta chain). Germline CDR1 is SNHLY and CDR2 is FYNNEI. CDR3 length: 15 residues. Germline trimming cut 4 bases from V and 7 bases from J; bases unmatched to any gene: 8. The authors' processing: Amplified reference gene primers provided the basis for estimating nucleated cell counts. TCRdb's table, derived via immunoSEQ multiplex PCR, lists solely in-frame clones and lacks some. The V and J calls and clone size are taken from that table; D and trimming were inferred from the DNA. The sample contains 230,000 or so clones, around 81% of which appear only once. The data belong to a study of blood T cell repertoires in COVID-19. Background on the study: Both acute and convalescent COVID-19 samples were obtained from the United States, Italy and Spain. PBMCs, B-cell-depleted T cells, or T cells provided the cDNA or gDNA that made up the material.

The specimen sequenced was peripheral blood. This receptor was taken from a woman of 80 years or more with COVID-19, enrolled during active disease. The chain has TRBV2 and TRBJ1-3, with 9 bases matching TRBD1. The CDR3 sequence: CASSATRDRVNTIYF. The CDR3 nucleotides are TGTGCCAGCAGTGCAACGAGGGACAGGGTGAACACCATATATTTT.